This T cell receptor (beta chain) was recorded in a study of patients and donors after allogeneic stem cell transplantation. MiXCR, applied by TCRdb to the RT-PCR reads, yields one record per CDR3 protein. There are 400,000 to 500,000 distinct CDR3 sequences in the sample; 16% occur only once, and 6.5% to 7.5% lies in the top ten. The TCR sequence derives from a human donor who was either an allogeneic HSCT recipient or a stem cell or donor lymphocyte infusion donor (not recorded which). It is not recorded whose cells these are; they may come from a transplant donor. Material: blood, either unsorted or a sorted T cell fraction (not recorded which).

The CDR3 loop is CASSPGTGAEASYNEQFF. CDR3 nucleotides: TGTGCCAGCAGCCCGGGCACGGGGGCCGAGGCCTCCTACAATGAGCAGTTCTTC. The chain joins TRBV4-2 to TRBJ2-1; either TRBD1 or TRBD2 may supply D (6 bases each). The CDR3 runs to 18 residues. Looked up from germline, CDR1 is LGHNA and CDR2 is YNFKEQ. V was shortened by 4 bases and J by 0 bases, with 19 bases between the two germline ends.